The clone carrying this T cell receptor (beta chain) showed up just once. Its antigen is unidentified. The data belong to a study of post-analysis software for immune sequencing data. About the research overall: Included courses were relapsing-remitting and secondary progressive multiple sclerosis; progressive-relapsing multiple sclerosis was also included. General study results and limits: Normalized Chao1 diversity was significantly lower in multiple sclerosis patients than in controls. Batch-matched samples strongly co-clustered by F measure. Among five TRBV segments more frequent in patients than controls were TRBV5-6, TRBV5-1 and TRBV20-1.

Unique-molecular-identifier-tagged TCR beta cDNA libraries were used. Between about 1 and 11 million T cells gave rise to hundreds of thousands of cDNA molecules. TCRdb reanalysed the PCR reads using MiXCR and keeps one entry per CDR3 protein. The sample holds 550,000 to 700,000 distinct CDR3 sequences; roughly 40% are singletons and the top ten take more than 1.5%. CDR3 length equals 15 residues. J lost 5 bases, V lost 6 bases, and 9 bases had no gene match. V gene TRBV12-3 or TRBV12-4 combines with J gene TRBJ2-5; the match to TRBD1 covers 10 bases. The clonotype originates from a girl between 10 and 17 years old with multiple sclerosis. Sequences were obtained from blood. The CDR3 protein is CASRPGQGLAETQYF. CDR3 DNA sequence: TGTGCCAGCAGACCGGGACAGGGGTTGGCGGAGACCCAGTACTTC.